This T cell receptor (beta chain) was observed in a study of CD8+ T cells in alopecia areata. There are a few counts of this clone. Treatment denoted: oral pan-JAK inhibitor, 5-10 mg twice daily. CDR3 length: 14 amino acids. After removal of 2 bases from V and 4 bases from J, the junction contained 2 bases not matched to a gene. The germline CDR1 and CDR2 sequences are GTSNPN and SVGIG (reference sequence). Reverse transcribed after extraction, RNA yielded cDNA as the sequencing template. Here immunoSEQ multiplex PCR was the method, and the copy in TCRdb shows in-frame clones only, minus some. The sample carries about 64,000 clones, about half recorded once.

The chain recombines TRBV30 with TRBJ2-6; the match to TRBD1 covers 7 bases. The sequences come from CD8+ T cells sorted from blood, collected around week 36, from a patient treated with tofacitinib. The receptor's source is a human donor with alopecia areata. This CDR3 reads CAWSTGAGANVLTF. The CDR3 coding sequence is TGTGCCTGGAGTACAGGGGCGGGGGCCAACGTCCTGACTTTC. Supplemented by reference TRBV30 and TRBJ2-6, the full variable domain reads SQTIHQWPATLVQPVGSPLSLECTVEGTSNPNLYWYRQAAGRGLQLLFYSVGIGQISSEVPQNLSASRPQDRQFILSSKKLLLSDSGFYLCAWSTGAGANVLTFGAGSRLTVL.